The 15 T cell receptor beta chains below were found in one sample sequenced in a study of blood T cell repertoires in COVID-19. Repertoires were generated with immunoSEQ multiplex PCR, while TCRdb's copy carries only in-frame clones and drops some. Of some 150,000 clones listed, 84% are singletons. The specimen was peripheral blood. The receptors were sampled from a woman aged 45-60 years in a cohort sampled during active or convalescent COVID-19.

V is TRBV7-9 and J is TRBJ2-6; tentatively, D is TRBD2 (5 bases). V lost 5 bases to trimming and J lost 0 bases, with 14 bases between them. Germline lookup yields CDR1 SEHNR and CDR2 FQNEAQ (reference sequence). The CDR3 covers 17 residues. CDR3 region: CASSVGNGGSGANVLTF. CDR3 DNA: TGTGCCAGCAGCGTGGGAAATGGAGGCTCTGGGGCCAACGTCCTGACTTTC.

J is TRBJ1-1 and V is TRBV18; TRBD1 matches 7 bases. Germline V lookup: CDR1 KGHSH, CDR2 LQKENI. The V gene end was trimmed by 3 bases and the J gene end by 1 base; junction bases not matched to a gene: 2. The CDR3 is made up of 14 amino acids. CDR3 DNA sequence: TGTGCCAGCTCACCCGGGACAGCGAACACTGAAGCTTTCTTT. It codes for CASSPGTANTEAFF. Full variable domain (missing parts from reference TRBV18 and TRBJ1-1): NAGVMQNPRHLVRRRGQEARLRCSPMKGHSHVYWYRQLPEEGLKFMVYLQKENIIDESGMPKERFSAEFPKEGPSILRIQQVVRGDSAAYFCASSPGTANTEAFFGQGTRLTVV.

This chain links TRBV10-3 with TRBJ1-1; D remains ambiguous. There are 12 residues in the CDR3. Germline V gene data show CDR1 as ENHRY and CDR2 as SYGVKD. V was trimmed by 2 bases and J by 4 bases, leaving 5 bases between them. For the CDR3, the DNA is TGTGCCATCAGTGAGGATAGCACTGAAGCTTTCTTT. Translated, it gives CAISEDSTEAFF.

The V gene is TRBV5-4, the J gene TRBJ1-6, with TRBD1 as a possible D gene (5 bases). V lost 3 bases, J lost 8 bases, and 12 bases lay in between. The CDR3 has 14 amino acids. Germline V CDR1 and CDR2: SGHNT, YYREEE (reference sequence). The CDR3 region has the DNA TGTGCCAGCAGCTCCAGGGCTTCGGATTCACCCCTCCACTTT. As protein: CASSSRASDSPLHF.

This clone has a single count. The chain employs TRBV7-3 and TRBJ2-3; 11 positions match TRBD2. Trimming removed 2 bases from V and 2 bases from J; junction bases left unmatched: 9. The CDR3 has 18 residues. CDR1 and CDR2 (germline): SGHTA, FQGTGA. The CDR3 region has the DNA TGTGCCAGCAGCTTAGTGGCTAGCGGGGGGACCGCCACAGATACGCAGTATTTT. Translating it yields CASSLVASGGTATDTQYF.

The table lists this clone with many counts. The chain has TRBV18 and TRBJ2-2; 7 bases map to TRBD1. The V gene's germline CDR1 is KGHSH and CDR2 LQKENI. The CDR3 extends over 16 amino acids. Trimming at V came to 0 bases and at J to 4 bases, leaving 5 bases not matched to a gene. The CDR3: CASSPPTGTVTGELFF. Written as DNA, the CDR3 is TGTGCCAGCTCACCACCGACAGGGACGGTCACCGGGGAGCTGTTTTTT.

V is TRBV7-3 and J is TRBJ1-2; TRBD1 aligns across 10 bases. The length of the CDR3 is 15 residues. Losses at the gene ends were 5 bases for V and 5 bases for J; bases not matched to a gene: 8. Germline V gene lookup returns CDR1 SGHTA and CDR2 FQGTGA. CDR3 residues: CASSPGTGDYYGYTF. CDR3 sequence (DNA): TGTGCCAGCAGCCCGGGGACAGGGGATTATTATGGCTACACCTTC.

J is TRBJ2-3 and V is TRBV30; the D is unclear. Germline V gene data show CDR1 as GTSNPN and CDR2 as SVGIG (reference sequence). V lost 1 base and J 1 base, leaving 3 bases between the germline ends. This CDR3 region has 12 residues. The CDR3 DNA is TGTGCCTGGAGTGCCGGCACAGATACGCAGTATTTT. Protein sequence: CAWSAGTDTQYF.

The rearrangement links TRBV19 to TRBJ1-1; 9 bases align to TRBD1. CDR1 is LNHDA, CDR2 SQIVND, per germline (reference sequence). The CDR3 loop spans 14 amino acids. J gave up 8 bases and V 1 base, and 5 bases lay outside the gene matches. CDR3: CASSIVTDRGEAFF. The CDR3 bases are TGTGCCAGTAGTATAGTAACCGACAGGGGGGAAGCTTTCTTT.

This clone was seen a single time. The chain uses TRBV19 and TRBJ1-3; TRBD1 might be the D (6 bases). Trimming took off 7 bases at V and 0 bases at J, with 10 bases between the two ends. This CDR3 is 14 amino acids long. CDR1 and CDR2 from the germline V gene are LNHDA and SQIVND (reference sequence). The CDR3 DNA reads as TGTGCCAGTACCCGGGACACCTCTGGAAACACCATATATTTT. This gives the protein CASTRDTSGNTIYF.

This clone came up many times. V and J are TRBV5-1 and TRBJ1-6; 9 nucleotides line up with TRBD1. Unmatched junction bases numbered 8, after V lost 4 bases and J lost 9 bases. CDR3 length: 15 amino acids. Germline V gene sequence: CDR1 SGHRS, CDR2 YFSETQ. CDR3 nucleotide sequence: TGCGCCAGCAGCCAACAGGGGGCTCCCACTTCACCCCTCCACTTT. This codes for CASSQQGAPTSPLHF.

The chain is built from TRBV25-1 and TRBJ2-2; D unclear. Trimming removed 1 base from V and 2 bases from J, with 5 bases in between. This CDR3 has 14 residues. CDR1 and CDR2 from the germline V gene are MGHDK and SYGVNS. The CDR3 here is CASSESQNTGELFF. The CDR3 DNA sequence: TGTGCCAGCAGTGAATCCCAAAACACCGGGGAGCTGTTTTTT. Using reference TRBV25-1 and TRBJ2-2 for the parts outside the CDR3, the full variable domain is EADIYQTPRYLVIGTGKKITLECSQTMGHDKMYWYQQDPGMELHLIHYSYGVNSTEKGDLSSESTVSRIRTEHFPLTLESARPSHTSQYLCASSESQNTGELFFGEGSRLTVL.

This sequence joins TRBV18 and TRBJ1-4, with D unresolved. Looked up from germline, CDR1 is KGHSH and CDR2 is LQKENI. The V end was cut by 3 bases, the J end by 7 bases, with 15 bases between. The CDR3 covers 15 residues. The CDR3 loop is CASSPDSPEVEKLFF. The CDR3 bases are TGTGCCAGCTCACCGGACTCGCCCGAAGTTGAAAAACTGTTTTTT.

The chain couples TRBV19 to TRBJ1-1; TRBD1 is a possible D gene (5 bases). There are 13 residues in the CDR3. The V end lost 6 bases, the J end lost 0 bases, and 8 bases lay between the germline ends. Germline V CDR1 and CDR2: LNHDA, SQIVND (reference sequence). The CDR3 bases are TGTGCCAGTAGGTACAGGTTGAACACTGAAGCTTTCTTT. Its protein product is CASRYRLNTEAFF.

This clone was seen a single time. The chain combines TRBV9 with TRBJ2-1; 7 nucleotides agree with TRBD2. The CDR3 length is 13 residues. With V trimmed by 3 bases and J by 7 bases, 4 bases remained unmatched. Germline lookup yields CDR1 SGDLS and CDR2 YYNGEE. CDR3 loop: CASSERRGNEQFF. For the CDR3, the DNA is TGTGCCAGCAGCGAGAGGCGGGGGAATGAGCAGTTCTTC.